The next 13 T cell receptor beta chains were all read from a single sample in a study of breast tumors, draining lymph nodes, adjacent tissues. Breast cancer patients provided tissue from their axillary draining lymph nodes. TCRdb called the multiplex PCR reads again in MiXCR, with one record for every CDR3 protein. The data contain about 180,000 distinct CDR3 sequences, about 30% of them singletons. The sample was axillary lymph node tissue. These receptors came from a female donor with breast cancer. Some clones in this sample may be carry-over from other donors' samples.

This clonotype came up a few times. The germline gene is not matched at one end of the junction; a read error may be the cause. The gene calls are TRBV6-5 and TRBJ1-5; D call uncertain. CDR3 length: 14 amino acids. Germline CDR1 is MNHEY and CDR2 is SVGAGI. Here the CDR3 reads CASSHSIRNQPQHF. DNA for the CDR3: TGTGCCAGCAGTCACTCGATCCGCAATCAGCCCCAGCATTTT.

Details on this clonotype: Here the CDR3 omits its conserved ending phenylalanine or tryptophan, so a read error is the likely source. The DNA of the CDR3 is TGTGCCAGCAGCCTACCAACAGGGCCGGGCACCGGGGAGCTGTTTCTT. It specifies CASSLPTGPGTGELFL. V gene TRBV7-9 combines with J gene TRBJ2-2, with a weak D call TRBD1 (6 bases). The CDR3 loop spans 16 amino acids. Trimming shortened V by 5 bases and J by 4 bases, and 17 bases separated the two germline ends. Germline assignment: CDR1 SEHNR and CDR2 FQNEAQ (reference sequence).

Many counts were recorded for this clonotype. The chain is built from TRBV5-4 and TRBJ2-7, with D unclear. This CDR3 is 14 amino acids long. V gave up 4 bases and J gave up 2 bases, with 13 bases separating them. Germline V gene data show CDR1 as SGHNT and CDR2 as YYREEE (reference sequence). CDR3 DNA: TGTGCCAGCAGCCTAGGGATAGACGCCTACGAGCAGTACTTC. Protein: CASSLGIDAYEQYF.

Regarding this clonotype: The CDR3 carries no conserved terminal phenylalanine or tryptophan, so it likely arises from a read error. The CDR3 reads CASSVFNVTNSPLHL. The CDR3 region has the DNA TGTGCCAGCAGCGTATTCAACGTAACGAATTCACCCCTCCACCTT. This sequence joins TRBV9 and TRBJ1-6; no reliable D call. V was pared by 1 base and J by 7 bases, with 12 bases between. The CDR3 extends over 15 amino acids. The germline V gene encodes CDR1 SGDLS and CDR2 YYNGEE.

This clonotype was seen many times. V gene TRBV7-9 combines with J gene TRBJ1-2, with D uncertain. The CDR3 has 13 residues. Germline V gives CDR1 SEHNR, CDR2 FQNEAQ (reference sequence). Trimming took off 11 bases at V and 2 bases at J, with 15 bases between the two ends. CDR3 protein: CAPTAVLNYGYTF. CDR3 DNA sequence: TGTGCCCCTACGGCAGTTCTGAACTATGGCTACACCTTC.

CDR3 sequence reads: CASSVGIGAGAEKLFF. The CDR3 DNA sequence: TGTGCCAGCAGCGTAGGTATAGGGGCGGGGGCTGAAAAACTGTTTTTT. This sequence joins TRBV9 and TRBJ1-4; TRBD1 might be the D (6 bases). There are 16 residues in the CDR3. V was cut by 0 bases and J by 7 bases, with 16 bases left in between. The germline V gene has CDR1 SGDLS and CDR2 YYNGEE.

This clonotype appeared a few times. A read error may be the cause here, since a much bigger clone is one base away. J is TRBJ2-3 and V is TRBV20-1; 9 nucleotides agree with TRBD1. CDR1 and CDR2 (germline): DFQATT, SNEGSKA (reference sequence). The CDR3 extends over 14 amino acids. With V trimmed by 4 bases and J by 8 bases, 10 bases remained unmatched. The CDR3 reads CSAKYGTGRATQYF. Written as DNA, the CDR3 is TGCAGTGCTAAGTATGGGACAGGGAGAGCTACGCAGTATTTT.

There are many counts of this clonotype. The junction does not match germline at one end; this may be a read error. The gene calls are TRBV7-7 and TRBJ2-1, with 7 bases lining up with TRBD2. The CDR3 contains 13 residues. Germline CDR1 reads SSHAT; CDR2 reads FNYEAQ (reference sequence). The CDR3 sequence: CASSLGGRNEQFF. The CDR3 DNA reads TGTGCTAGCAGCTTGGGCGGGAGAAATGAGCAGTTCTTC. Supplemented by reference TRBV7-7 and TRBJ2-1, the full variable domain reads GAGVSQSPRYKVTKRGQDVTLRCDPISSHATLYWYQQALGQGPEFLTYFNYEAQPDKSGLPSDRFSAERPEGSISTLTIQRTEQRDSAMYRCASSLGGRNEQFFGPGTRLTVL.

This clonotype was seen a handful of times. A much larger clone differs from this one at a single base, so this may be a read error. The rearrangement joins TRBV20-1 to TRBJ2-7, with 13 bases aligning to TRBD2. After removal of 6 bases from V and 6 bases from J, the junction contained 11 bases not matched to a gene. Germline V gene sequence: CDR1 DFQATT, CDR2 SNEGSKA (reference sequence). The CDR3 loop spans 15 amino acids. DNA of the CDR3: TGCAGTGCCTATAGGACTAGCGGGAGACCGGGCGAGCAGTACTTC. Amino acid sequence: CSAYRTSGRPGEQYF.

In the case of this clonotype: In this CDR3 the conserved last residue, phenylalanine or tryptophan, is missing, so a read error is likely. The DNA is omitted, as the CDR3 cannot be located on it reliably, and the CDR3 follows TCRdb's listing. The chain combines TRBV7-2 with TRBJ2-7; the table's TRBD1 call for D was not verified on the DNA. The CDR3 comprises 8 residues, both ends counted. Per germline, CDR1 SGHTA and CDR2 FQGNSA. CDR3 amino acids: CASRRTPG.

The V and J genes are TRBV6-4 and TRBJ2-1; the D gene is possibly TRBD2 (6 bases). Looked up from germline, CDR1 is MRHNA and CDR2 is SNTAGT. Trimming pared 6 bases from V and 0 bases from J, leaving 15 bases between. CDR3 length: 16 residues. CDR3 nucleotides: TGTGCCAGCAGACCCTGGGGCGGGACCTCCTACAATGAGCAGTTCTTC. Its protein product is CASRPWGGTSYNEQFF.

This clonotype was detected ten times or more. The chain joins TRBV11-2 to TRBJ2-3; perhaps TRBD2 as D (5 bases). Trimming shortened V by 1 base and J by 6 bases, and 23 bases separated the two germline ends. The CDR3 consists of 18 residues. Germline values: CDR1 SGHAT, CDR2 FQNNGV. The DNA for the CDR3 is TGTGCCAGCAGCTTAGTCGGGCCAGCGGCCCAAAGGTGGGATACGCAGTATTTT. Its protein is CASSLVGPAAQRWDTQYF.

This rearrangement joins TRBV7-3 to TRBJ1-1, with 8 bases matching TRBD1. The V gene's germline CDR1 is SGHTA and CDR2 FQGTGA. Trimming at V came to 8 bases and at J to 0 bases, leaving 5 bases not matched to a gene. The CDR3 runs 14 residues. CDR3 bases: TGTGCCAGCTCACCGGACAGGGTGAACACTGAAGCTTTCTTT. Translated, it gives CASSPDRVNTEAFF.